The clone carrying this T cell receptor beta chain was detected a few times. The antigen is unknown. The CDR3 is made up of 16 amino acids. Germline trimming cut 3 bases from V and 1 base from J; bases unmatched to any gene: 6. CDR1 is SGDLS, CDR2 YYNGEE, per germline. From the 5' RACE reads, TCRdb called clonotypes with MiXCR, one entry per CDR3 protein. Among roughly 670,000 distinct CDR3 sequences listed, roughly 20% were seen once. This sample is drawn from a study of CD8 T cells in ankylosing spondylitis. Whole-study results and caveats: Within peripheral blood, clones linked to disease were CD8+ and relatively rare. The study identified a TCR beta motif of about eight highly homologous variants that appeared characteristic of ankylosing spondylitis blood.

The sequencing input was blood, either unsorted or a sorted T cell fraction (not recorded which). This chain joins TRBV9 and TRBJ2-5; 10 bases are a match to TRBD1. The receptor was isolated from a male donor with ankylosing spondylitis. The CDR3 here is CASSGTRDRGQETQYF. The CDR3 DNA is TGTGCCAGCAGCGGCACCCGGGACAGGGGCCAAGAGACCCAGTACTTC.